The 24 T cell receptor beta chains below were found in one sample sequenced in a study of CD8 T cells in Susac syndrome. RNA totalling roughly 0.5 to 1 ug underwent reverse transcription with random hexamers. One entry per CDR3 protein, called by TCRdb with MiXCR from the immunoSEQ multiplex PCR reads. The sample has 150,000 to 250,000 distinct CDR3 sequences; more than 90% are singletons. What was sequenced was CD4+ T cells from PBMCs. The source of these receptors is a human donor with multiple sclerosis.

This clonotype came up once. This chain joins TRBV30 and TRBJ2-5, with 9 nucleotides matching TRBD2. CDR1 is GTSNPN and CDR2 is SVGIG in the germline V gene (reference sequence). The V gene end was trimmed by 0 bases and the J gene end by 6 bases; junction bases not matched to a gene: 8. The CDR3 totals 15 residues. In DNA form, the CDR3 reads TGTGCCTGGAGTGTGGGCGGGGGGACTAGCCAGACCCAGTACTTC. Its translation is CAWSVGGGTSQTQYF.

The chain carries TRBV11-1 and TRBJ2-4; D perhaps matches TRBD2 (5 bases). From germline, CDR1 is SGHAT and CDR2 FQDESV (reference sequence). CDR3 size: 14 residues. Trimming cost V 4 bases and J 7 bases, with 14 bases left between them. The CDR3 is CASSSVGPGNIQYF. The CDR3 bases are TGTGCCAGCAGCTCGGTCGGACCGGGGAACATTCAGTACTTC.

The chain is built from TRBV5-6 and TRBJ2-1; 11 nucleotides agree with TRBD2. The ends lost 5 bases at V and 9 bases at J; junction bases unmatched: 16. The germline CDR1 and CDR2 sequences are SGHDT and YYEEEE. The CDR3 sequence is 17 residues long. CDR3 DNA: TGTGCCAGCAGACCCTACTCGGCTAGCGGGAGGATGTCTGAGCAGTTCTTC. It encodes CASRPYSASGRMSEQFF.

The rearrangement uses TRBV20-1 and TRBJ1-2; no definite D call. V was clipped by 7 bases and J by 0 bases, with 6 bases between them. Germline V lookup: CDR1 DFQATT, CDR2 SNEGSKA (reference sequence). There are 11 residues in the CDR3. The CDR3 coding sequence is TGCAGTGGGGTCTCTAACTATGGCTACACCTTC. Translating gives CSGVSNYGYTF.

CDR3 loop: CAWRNLGGDYGYTF. For the CDR3, the DNA is TGTGCCTGGAGGAATTTAGGGGGCGACTATGGCTACACCTTC. This chain links TRBV30 with TRBJ1-2; 7 nucleotides line up with TRBD1. CDR1 is GTSNPN and CDR2 is SVGIG in the germline V gene (reference sequence). With 3 bases clipped from V and 3 bases from J, the junction kept 7 bases outside the gene matches. The CDR3 consists of 14 residues. The variable domain in full, completed from reference TRBV30 and TRBJ1-2, reads SQTIHQWPATLVQPVGSPLSLECTVEGTSNPNLYWYRQAAGRGLQLLFYSVGIGQISSEVPQNLSASRPQDRQFILSSKKLLLSDSGFYLCAWRNLGGDYGYTFGSGTRLTVV.

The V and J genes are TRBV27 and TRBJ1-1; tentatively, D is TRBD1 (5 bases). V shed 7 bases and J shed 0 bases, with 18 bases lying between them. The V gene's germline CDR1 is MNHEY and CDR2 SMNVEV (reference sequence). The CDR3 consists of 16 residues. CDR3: CASNPHLRGMNTEAFF. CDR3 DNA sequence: TGTGCCAGCAACCCCCATCTTAGGGGAATGAACACTGAAGCTTTCTTT.

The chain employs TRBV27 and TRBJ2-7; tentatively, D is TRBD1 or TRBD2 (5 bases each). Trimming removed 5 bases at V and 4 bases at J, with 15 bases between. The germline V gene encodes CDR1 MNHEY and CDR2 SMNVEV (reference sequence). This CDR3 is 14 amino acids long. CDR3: CASSTLIGTYEQYF. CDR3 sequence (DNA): TGTGCCAGCAGTACTCTAATCGGGACGTACGAGCAGTACTTC.

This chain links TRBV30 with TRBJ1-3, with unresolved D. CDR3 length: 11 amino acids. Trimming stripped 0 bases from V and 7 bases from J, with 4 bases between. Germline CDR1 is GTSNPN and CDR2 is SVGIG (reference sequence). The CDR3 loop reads CAWSVMNTIYF. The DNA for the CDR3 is TGTGCCTGGAGTGTAATGAACACCATATATTTT.

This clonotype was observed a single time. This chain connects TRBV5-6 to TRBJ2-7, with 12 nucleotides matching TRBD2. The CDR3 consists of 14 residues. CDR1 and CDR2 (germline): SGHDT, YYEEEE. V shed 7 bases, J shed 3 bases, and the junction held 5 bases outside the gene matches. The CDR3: CASGQTSGSYEQYF. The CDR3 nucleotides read TGTGCCAGCGGTCAGACTAGCGGGAGCTACGAGCAGTACTTC.

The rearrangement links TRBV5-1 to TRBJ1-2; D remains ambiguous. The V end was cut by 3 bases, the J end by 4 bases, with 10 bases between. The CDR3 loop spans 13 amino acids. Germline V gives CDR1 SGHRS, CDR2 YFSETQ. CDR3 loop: CASSSSHSYGYTF. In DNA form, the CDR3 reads TGCGCCAGCAGCTCAAGCCATAGCTATGGCTACACCTTC.

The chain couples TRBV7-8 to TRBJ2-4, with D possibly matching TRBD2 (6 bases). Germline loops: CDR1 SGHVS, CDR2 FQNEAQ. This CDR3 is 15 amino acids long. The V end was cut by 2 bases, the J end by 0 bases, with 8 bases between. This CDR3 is CASSLKGLAKNIQYF. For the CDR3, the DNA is TGTGCCAGCAGCTTAAAGGGACTAGCCAAAAACATTCAGTACTTC.

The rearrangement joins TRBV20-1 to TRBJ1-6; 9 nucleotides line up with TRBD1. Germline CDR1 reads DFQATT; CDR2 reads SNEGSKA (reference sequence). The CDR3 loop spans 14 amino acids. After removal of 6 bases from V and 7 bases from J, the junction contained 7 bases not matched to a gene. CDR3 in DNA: TGCAGTGCCACTGGGACAGGGCAGAATTCACCCCTCCACTTT. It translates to CSATGTGQNSPLHF.

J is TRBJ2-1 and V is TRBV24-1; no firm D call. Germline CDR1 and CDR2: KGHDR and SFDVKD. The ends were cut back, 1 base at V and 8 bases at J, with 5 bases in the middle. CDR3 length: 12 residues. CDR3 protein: CATSDFWDEQFF. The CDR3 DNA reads TGTGCCACCAGTGATTTCTGGGATGAGCAGTTCTTC.

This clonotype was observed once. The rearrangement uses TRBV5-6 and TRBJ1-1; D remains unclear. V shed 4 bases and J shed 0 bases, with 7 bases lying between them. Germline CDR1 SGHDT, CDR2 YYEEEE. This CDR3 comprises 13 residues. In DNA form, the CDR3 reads TGTGCCAGCAGCGTTTCAGTGAACACTGAAGCTTTCTTT. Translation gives CASSVSVNTEAFF. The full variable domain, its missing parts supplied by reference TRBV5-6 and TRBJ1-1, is DAGVTQSPTHLIKTRGQQVTLRCSPKSGHDTVSWYQQALGQGPQFIFQYYEEEERQRGNFPDRFSGHQFPNYSSELNVNALLLGDSALYLCASSVSVNTEAFFGQGTRLTVV.

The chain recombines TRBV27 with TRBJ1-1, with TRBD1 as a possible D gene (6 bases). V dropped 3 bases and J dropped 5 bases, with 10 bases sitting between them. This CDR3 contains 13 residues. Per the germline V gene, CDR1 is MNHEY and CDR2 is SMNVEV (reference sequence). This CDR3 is CASSFQTGTEAFF. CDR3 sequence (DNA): TGTGCCAGCAGTTTTCAAACAGGGACTGAAGCTTTCTTT.

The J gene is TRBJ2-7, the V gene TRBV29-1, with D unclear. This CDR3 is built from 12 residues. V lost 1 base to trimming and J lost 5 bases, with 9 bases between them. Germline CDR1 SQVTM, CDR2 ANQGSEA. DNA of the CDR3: TGCAGCGTTGAAGTAGATCTAGACGAGCAGTACTTC. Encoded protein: CSVEVDLDEQYF.

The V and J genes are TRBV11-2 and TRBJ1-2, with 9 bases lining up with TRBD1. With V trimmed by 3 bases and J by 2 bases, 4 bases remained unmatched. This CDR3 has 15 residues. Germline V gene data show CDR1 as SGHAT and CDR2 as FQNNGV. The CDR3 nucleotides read TGTGCCAGCAGCTTTACAGGGGGCCAGAACTATGGCTACACCTTC. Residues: CASSFTGGQNYGYTF. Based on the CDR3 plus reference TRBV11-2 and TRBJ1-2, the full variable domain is EAGVAQSPRYKIIEKRQSVAFWCNPISGHATLYWYQQILGQGPKLLIQFQNNGVVDDSQLPKDRFSAERLKGVDSTLKIQPAKLEDSAVYLCASSFTGGQNYGYTFGSGTRLTVV.

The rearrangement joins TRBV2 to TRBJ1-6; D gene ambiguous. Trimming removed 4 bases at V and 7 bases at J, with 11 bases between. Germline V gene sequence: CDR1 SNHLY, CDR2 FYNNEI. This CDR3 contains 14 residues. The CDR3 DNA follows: TGTGCCAGCAGTGCACTGGGTGGCAATTCACCCCTCCACTTT. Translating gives CASSALGGNSPLHF.

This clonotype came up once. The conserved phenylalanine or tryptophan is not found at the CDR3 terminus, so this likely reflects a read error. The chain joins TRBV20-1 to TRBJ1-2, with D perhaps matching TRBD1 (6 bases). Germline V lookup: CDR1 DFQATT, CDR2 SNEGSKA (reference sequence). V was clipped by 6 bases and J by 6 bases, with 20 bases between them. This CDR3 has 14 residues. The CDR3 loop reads CSADGVGGIDGYTL. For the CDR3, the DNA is TGCAGTGCAGACGGGGTGGGGGGCATTGATGGCTACACCCTC.

This CDR3 reads CASSVDPTTYEQYF. The CDR3 nucleotides read TGTGCCAGCAGCGTAGATCCTACAACCTACGAGCAGTACTTC. This chain connects TRBV9 to TRBJ2-7; D gene uncertain. Germline loops: CDR1 SGDLS, CDR2 YYNGEE. Trimming removed 0 bases at V and 2 bases at J, with 9 bases between. CDR3 length equals 14 residues.

The DNA for the CDR3 is TGTGCCAGCCGGACTAGCGGGAGTCTAGGGGAGCAGTACTTC. Translating gives CASRTSGSLGEQYF. The chain employs TRBV6-1 and TRBJ2-7; 13 positions match TRBD2. The CDR3 totals 14 residues. Germline V CDR1 and CDR2: MNHNS, SASEGT. V shed 8 bases, J shed 7 bases, and the junction held 8 bases outside the gene matches.

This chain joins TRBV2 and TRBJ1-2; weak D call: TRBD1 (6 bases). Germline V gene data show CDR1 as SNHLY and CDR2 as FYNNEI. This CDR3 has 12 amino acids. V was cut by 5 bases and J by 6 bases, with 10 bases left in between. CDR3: CASSLWTDGYTF. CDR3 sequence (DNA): TGTGCCAGCAGTCTTTGGACAGATGGCTACACCTTC.

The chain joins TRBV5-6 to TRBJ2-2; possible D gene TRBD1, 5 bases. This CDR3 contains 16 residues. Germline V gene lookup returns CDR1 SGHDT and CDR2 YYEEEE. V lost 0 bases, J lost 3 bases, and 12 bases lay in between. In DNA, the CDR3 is TGTGCCAGCAGCTTGGACGTTAGACAGTACACCGGGGAGCTGTTTTTT. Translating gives CASSLDVRQYTGELFF.

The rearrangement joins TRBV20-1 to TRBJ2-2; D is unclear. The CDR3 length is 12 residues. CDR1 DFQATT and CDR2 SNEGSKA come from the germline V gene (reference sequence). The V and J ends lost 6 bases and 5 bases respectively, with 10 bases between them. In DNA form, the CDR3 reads TGCAGTGCCCCCGCGGTAACCGGGGAGCTGTTTTTT. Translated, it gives CSAPAVTGELFF.